This note documents a single T cell receptor (beta chain) sequence. The data were obtained in a study of blood T cell repertoires in COVID-19. Turning to the study itself: Samples of COVID-19 (acute and convalescent) were obtained from the United States, Italy and Spain. Sample material is recorded as cDNA or gDNA derived from T cells, B-cell-depleted T cells, or PBMCs.

There are 16 residues in the CDR3. Trimming stripped 4 bases from V and 0 bases from J, with 14 bases between. Germline-derived CDR1 and CDR2 are LGHNA and YNFKEQ. Source study methods: Nucleated cell number was recorded as an estimate derived from reference gene primer amplification. The repertoire was sequenced with immunoSEQ multiplex PCR; TCRdb's copy has only in-frame clones and lacks some. That table furnishes V, J and clone size, whereas the DNA furnished D and trimming. This table holds roughly 120,000 clones, about 80% found once. The clonotype was recovered from a woman aged 80 or over with acute or convalescent COVID-19. The chain carries TRBV4-2 and TRBJ2-3; tentatively, D is TRBD1 (6 bases). Sequencing was done on a sample of peripheral blood. CDR3 amino acids: CASSPGATRSTDTQYF. CDR3 DNA sequence: TGTGCCAGCAGCCCAGGGGCAACCCGCAGCACAGATACGCAGTATTTT.